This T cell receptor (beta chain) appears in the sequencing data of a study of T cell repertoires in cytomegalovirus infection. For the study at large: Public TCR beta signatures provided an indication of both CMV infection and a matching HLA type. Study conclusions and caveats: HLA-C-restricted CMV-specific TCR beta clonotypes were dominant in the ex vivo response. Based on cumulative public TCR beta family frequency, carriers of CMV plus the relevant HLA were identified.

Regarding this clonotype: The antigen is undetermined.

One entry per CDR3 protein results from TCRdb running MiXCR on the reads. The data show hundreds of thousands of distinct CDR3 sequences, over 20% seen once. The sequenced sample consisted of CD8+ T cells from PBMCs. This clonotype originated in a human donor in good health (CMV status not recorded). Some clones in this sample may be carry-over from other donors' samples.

CDR3 region: CASSLRQGEDYTF. CDR3 DNA sequence: TGCGCCAGCAGCTTGCGACAGGGAGAGGACTACACCTTC. This sequence joins TRBV5-1 and TRBJ1-2; TRBD1 aligns across 7 bases. This CDR3 region has 13 residues. In germline, CDR1 is SGHRS, CDR2 YFSETQ. J lost 10 bases, V lost 1 base, and 7 bases had no gene match.